This TCR beta chain was profiled in a study of blood T cell repertoires in COVID-19 (TCRdb year 2020). At the level of the whole study: Samples from collaborators originated in the United States, Italy and Spain and spanned both the acute and convalescent phases of COVID-19. The material from the prospective study consisted of cDNA or gDNA derived from T cells, B-cell-depleted T cells, or PBMCs. Subjects who had been exposed to COVID-19, were actively infected with it, or had recovered from it provided the deeply sampled blood TCRbeta repertoires that made up the dataset. The repertoires were made available in a free public database intended to serve as a resource for research on the immune response to SARS-CoV-2. Samples came from the ongoing ImmuneRACE study (first 160 participants) plus 1,254 subjects from 6 global collaborators. Nearly every sample came with metadata listing a de-identified subject ID, COVID-19 status, age in years and sex. Where available, HLA class I and class II types were taken from metadata supplied by the sample provider and were not determined by assay-based typing. Overall study outcomes, separate from this receptor: The quantity of clinical and demographic metadata differed by source and by participant and was supplied without curation.

From its cysteine to its phenylalanine, the CDR3 spans 13 amino acids. Left in the record is the CDR3 DNA by itself, 39 bases read in frame from the first base. The junction shows trimming of 6 bases on V and 7 bases on J, and the gene matches do not reach 4 bases of it. Reading the germline V gene gives CDR1 WSHSY and CDR2 SAAADI. The collaborating institutions used their own protocols to collect whole blood in K2EDTA tubes. Collaborator samples were shipped for TCRbeta analysis as frozen whole blood, isolated PBMCs, or DNA extracted from either sample type. For this clone: Its antigen remains unidentified. Per-base quality was not reported, and no clone a single base away is much larger than it.

TCRbeta CDR3 regions were amplified from genomic DNA using the immunoSEQ Assay, a bias-controlled multiplex PCR. From the authors' description of their analysis: The number of nucleated cells in each sample was estimated by amplification of reference gene primers within the assay. To quantify the absolute abundance of each unique TCRbeta CDR3 rearrangement, sequence reads were collapsed and filtered. For each sample, productive Simpson clonality was calculated as the square root of Simpson's diversity index over productive rearrangements. Here the immuneACCESS table is served through TCRdb, limited to in-frame sequences with V and J called. Missing clones are a known gap in these copies; in checked studies unresolved V genes cover under half, and the rest lacks a known reason. D and trimming come from the DNA, and the V and J calls and clone size come from that table. The table for this sample lists over 45,000 clones; roughly four fifths of them were counted only once. Around 8.7% of the sample belongs to the ten largest clones.

This receptor was taken from a woman of 80 years or more with acute or convalescent COVID-19. Sequenced input: peripheral blood. The rearranged chain carries TRBV10-2 and TRBJ1-1; 11 bases in between match TRBD1. The CDR3 region: CASRGTGGGEAFF. The DNA sequence is TGCGCCAGCAGAGGGACAGGGGGTGGTGAAGCTTTCTTT.